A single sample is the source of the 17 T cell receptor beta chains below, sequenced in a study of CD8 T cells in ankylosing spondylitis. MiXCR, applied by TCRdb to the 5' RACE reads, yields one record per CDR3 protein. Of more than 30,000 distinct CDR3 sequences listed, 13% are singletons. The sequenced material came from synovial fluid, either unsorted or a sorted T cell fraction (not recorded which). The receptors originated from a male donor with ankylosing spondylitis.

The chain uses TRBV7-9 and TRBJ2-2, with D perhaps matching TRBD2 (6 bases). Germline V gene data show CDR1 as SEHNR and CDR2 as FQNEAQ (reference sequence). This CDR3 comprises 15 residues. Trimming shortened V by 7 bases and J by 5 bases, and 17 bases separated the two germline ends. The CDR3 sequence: CASTPLARGTGELFF. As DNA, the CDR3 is TGTGCCAGCACTCCTTTGGCCCGGGGGACCGGGGAGCTGTTTTTT.

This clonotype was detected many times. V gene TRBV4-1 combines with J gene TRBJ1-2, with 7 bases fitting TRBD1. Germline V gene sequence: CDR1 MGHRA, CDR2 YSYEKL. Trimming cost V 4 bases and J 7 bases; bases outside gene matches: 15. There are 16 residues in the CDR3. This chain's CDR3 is CASSPPTPDRVRGYTF. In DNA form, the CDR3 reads TGCGCCAGCAGCCCGCCTACACCAGACAGGGTGCGTGGCTACACCTTC.

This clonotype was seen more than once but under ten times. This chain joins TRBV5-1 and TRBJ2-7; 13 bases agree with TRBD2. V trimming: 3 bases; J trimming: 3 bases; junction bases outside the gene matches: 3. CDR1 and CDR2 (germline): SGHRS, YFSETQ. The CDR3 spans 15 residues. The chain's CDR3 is CASSSGTSGIYEQYF. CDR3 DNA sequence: TGCGCCAGCAGCTCGGGGACTAGCGGGATCTACGAGCAGTACTTC.

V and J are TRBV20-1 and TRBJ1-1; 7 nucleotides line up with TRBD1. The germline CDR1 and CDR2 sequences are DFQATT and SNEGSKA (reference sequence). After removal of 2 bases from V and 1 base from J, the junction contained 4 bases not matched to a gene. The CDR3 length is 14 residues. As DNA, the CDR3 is TGCAGTGCTAGACCACGGGACAGGAACACTGAAGCTTTCTTT. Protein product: CSARPRDRNTEAFF.

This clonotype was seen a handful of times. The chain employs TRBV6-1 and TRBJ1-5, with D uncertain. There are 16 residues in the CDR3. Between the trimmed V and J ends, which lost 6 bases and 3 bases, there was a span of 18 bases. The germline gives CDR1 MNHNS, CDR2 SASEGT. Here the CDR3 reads CASSPLRRAANQPQHF. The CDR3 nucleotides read TGTGCCAGCAGCCCCCTCAGGAGGGCGGCCAATCAGCCCCAGCATTTT.

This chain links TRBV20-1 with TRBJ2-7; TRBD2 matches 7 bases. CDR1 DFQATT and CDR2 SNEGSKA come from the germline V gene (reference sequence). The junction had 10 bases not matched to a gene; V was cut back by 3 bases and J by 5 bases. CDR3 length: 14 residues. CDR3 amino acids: CSASLLRELNEQYF. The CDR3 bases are TGCAGTGCTAGTCTCCTGCGGGAGCTAAACGAGCAGTACTTC.

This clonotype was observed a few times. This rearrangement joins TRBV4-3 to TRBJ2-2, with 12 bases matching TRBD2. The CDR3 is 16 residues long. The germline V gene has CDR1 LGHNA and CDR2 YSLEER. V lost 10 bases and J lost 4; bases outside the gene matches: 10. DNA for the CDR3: TGCGCCACCACTCCAGGACTAGCGGGAAGCACCGGGGAGCTGTTTTTT. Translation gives CATTPGLAGSTGELFF.

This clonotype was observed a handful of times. The CDR3, as DNA: TGTGCCAGCAGACGGGGGACAGGGCACTTGTACGAGCAGTACTTC. Residues: CASRRGTGHLYEQYF. The chain recombines TRBV6-1 with TRBJ2-7, with 9 bases aligning to TRBD1. Germline V CDR1 and CDR2: MNHNS, SASEGT. The CDR3 consists of 15 residues. V shed 6 bases, J shed 4 bases, and the junction held 10 bases outside the gene matches.

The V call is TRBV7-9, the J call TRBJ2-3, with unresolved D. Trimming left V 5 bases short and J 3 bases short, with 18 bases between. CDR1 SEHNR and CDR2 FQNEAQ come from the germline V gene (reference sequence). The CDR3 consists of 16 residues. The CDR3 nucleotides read TGTGCCAGCAGCCCTAGTTGGACGGAGCGAACAGATACGCAGTATTTT. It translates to CASSPSWTERTDTQYF.

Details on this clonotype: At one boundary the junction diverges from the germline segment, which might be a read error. DNA of the CDR3: TGTGCCAGCTCATCACCCAATACAGATACGCAGTATTTT. It yields the protein CASSSPNTDTQYF. The chain couples TRBV18 to TRBJ2-3; D gene unclear. Germline lookup yields CDR1 KGHSH and CDR2 LQKENI. The CDR3 totals 13 residues.

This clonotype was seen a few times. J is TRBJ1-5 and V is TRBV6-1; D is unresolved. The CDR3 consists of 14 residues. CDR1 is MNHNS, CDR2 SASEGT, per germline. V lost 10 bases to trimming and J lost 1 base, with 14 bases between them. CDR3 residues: CATKRGLSNQPQHF. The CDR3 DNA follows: TGTGCCACTAAGCGGGGTCTCAGCAATCAGCCCCAGCATTTT.

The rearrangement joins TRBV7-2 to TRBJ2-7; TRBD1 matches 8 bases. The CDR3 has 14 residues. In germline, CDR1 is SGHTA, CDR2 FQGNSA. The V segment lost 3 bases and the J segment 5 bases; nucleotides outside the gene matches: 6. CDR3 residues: CASSFITGGNEQYF. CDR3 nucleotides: TGTGCCAGCAGCTTCATAACAGGGGGTAACGAGCAGTACTTC.

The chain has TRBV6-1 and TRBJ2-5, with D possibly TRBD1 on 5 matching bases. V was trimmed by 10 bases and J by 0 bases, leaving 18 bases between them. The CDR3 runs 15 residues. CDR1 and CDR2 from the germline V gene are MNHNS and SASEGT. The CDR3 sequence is CATKPRQSYQETQYF. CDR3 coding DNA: TGTGCCACCAAACCCCGACAGTCGTACCAAGAGACCCAGTACTTC.

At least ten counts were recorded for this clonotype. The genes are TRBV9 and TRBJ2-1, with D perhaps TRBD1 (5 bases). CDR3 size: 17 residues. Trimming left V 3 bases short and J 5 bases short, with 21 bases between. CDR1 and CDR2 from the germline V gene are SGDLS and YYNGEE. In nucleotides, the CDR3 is TGTGCCAGCAGCGCCTACTGGGGCTTGTTATCCCACAATGAGCAGTTCTTC. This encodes CASSAYWGLLSHNEQFF.

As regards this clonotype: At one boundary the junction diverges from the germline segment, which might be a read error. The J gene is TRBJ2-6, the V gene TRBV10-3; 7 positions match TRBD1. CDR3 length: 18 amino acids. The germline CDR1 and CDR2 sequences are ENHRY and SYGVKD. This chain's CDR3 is CTIRPPAGGSSGANVLTF. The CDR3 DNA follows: TGTACCATCAGGCCCCCTGCAGGGGGTAGCTCTGGGGCCAACGTCCTGACTTTC.

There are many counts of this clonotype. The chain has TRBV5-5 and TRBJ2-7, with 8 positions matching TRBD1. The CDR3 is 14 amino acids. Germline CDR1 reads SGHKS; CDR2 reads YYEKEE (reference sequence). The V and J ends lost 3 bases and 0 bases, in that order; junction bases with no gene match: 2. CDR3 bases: TGTGCCAGCAGCTCCGGGACAGGCTCCTACGAGCAGTACTTC. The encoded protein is CASSSGTGSYEQYF.

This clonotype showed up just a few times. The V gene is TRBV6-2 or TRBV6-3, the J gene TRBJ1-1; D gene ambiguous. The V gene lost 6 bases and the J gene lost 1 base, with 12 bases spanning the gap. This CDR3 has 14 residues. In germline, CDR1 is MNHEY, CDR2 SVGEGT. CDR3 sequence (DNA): TGTGCCAGCAGCATACAGATAACGAACACTGAAGCTTTCTTT. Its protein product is CASSIQITNTEAFF.